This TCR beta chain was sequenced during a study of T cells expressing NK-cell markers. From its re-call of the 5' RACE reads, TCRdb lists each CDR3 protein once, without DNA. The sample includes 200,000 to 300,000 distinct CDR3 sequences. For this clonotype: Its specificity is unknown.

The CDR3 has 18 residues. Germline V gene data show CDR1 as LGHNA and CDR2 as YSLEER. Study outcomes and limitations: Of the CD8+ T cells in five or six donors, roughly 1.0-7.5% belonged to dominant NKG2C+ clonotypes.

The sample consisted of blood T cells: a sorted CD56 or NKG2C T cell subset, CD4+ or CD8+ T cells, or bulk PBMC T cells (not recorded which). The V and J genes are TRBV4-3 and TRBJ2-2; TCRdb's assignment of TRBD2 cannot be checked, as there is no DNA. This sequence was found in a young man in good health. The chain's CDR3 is CASSQVPQGNANTGELFF.